One and the same sample provided the 7 T cell receptor beta chains below, sequenced in a study of Ad26.COV2.S vaccination and SARS-CoV-2 variants. Some clones are missing from TCRdb's copy, which holds only in-frame ones; the method was immunoSEQ multiplex PCR. The sample has about 350,000 clones, roughly nine tenths seen once; the top ten hold 3.9%. The starting material was peripheral blood, obtained after recovery from COVID-19. The receptor source for this set is a human donor who had recovered from COVID-19.

The rearrangement joins TRBV4-1 to TRBJ2-1, with a tentative D call TRBD2 (6 bases). V was clipped by 1 base and J by 4 bases, with 14 bases between them. CDR3 size: 16 residues. CDR1 is MGHRA and CDR2 is YSYEKL in the germline V gene. The CDR3 here is CASSQVSRGAYNEQFF. The CDR3, as DNA: TGCGCCAGCAGCCAAGTATCGCGCGGGGCTTACAATGAGCAGTTCTTC.

This clone was detected once. The chain joins TRBV27 to TRBJ2-2; D unresolved. V gave up 3 bases and J gave up 2 bases, with 16 bases separating them. The CDR3 sequence is 17 residues long. Germline-derived CDR1 and CDR2 are MNHEY and SMNVEV (reference sequence). The CDR3 DNA follows: TGTGCCAGCAGTTTTACCGGACCGCAGGCCAACACCGGGGAGCTGTTTTTT. This gives the protein CASSFTGPQANTGELFF.

The gene calls are TRBV28 and TRBJ2-7, with TRBD1 identical over 8 bases. The CDR3 runs to 14 residues. The V and J ends lost 5 bases and 2 bases, in that order; junction bases with no gene match: 5. Germline CDR1 reads MDHEN; CDR2 reads SYDVKM. The CDR3 DNA is TGTGCCAGCAGTGTCGGACAGGGAACCTACGAGCAGTACTTC. This translates into CASSVGQGTYEQYF.

This chain joins TRBV11-3 and TRBJ1-1; the D gene is possibly TRBD1 (5 bases). The CDR3 sequence is 14 residues long. CDR1 and CDR2 (germline): SGHNT, YENEEA. Trimming shortened V by 5 bases and J by 0 bases, and 10 bases separated the two germline ends. This CDR3 is CASSLEGMNTEAFF. The CDR3 region has the DNA TGTGCCAGCAGCCTGGAGGGGATGAACACTGAAGCTTTCTTT.

V and J are TRBV27 and TRBJ1-2, with 7 nucleotides matching TRBD1. J was trimmed by 6 bases and V by 4 bases; bases with no gene match: 5. Germline CDR1 and CDR2: MNHEY and SMNVEV (reference sequence). The CDR3 is 13 residues long. The CDR3 reads CASSSKTGHGYTF. The CDR3 nucleotides read TGTGCCAGCAGTTCAAAGACAGGGCATGGCTACACCTTC.

The chain couples TRBV11-2 to TRBJ2-3, with D possibly TRBD1 on 8 matching bases. The length of the CDR3 is 17 residues. Trimming left V 0 bases short and J 5 bases short, with 18 bases between. Germline assignment: CDR1 SGHAT and CDR2 FQNNGV. The CDR3 coding sequence is TGTGCCAGCAGCTTAGATCTCGGACAGGGCGGGGGAGATACGCAGTATTTT. Its protein product is CASSLDLGQGGGDTQYF.

The V and J genes are TRBV6-1 and TRBJ2-1; 8 nucleotides match TRBD1. This CDR3 comprises 20 residues. The junction had 17 bases not matched to a gene; V was cut back by 4 bases and J by 0 bases. From germline, CDR1 is MNHNS and CDR2 SASEGT. The CDR3 protein is CASSATGTGVLPSSYNEQFF. For the CDR3, the DNA is TGTGCCAGCAGTGCCACCGGGACAGGCGTCCTCCCGAGCTCCTACAATGAGCAGTTCTTC.